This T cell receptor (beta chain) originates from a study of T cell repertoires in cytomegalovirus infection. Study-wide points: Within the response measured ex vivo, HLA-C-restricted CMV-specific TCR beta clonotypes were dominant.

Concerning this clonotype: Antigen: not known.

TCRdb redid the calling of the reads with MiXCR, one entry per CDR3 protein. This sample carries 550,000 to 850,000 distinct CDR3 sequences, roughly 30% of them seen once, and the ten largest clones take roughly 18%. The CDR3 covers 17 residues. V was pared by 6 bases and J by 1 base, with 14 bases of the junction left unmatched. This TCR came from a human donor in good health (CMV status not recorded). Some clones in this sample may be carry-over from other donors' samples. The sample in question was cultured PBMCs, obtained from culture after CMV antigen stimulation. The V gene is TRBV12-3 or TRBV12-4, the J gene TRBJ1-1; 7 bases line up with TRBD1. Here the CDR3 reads CASSPRWQGVRNTEAFF. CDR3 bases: TGTGCCAGCAGCCCCCGGTGGCAGGGGGTCAGGAACACTGAAGCTTTCTTT.